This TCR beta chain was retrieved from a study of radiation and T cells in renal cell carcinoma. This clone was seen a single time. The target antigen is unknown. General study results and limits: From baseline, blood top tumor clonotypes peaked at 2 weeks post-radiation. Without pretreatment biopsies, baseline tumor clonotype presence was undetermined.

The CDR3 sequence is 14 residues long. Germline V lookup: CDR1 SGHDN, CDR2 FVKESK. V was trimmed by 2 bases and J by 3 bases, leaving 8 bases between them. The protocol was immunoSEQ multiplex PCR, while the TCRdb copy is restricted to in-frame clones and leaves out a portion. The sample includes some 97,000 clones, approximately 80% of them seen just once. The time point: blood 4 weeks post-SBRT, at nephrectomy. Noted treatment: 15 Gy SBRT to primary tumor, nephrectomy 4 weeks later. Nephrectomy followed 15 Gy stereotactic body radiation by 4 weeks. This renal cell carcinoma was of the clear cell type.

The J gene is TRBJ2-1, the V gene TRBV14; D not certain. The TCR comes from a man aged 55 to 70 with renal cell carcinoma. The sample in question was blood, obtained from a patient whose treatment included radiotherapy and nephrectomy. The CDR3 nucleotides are TGTGCCAGCAGCCAAACCCGAAACTACAATGAGCAGTTCTTC. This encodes CASSQTRNYNEQFF.